This T cell receptor beta chain was identified in a study of Graves' ophthalmopathy and Graves' hyperthyroidism. Study at large: Ahead of any treatment, peripheral blood was obtained at the initial diagnosis. Overall study findings and caveats: With just under 71% sensitivity and 72.22% specificity, the model predicted ophthalmopathy progression.

V lost 1 base, J lost 5 bases, and 11 bases lay in between. The CDR3 is 14 residues long. Germline V gives CDR1 LNHNV, CDR2 YYDKDF (reference sequence). Eligible hyperthyroidism cases comprised new diagnoses of under 2 months' duration in individuals aged 18 to 65. The PBMCs used were ones drawn from less than 12 ml of fresh peripheral blood. This clonotype is labeled medium-sized. Its target is unknown. From RNA, the CDR3 regions of TCR beta chains were amplified and sequenced. The authors performed first-round RT-PCR with HTBI primers and then a second-round multiplex PCR. TCRdb redid the calling of the multiplex PCR reads with MiXCR, one entry per CDR3 protein. The sample lists tens of thousands of distinct CDR3 sequences; roughly 52% were seen once.

Sequencing was performed on peripheral blood. The TCR originated in an adult woman with stable Graves' hyperthyroidism. The V call is TRBV15, the J call TRBJ1-2, with D tentatively TRBD1 (5 bases). The CDR3 DNA follows: TGTGCCACCAGCAGAGCCGGGACTCCGTATGGCTACACCTTC. It encodes CATSRAGTPYGYTF. The whole variable domain, remainder taken from reference TRBV15 and TRBJ1-2, is DAMVIQNPRYQVTQFGKPVTLSCSQTLNHNVMYWYQQKSSQAPKLLFHYYDKDFNNEADTPDNFQSRRPNTSFCFLDIRSPGLGDTAMYLCATSRAGTPYGYTFGSGTRLTVV.